These 21 T cell receptor beta chains originate from one sample sequenced in a study of CD8 T cells in ankylosing spondylitis. One entry per CDR3 protein results from TCRdb running MiXCR on the 5' RACE reads. The sample shows around 180,000 distinct CDR3 sequences, 10% to 15% of them seen only once. Sequences were obtained from blood, either unsorted or a sorted T cell fraction (not recorded which). These receptors were collected from a female donor with ankylosing spondylitis or in good health (not recorded which).

This chain links TRBV29-1 with TRBJ2-1, with 8 bases fitting TRBD1. The CDR3 has 15 amino acids. Trimming at V came to 0 bases and at J to 3 bases, leaving 4 bases not matched to a gene. Germline V lookup: CDR1 SQVTM, CDR2 ANQGSEA. The CDR3: CSVEDQGQVYNEQFF. CDR3 DNA sequence: TGCAGCGTTGAAGATCAGGGACAGGTCTACAATGAGCAGTTCTTC.

Here the CDR3 DNA reads TGCAGTGCCGACGGGGCAGCGGGAGGCCCCTACGAGCAGTACTTC. Amino acid sequence: CSADGAAGGPYEQYF. This sequence joins TRBV20-1 and TRBJ2-7, with TRBD2 matching 9 bases. V lost 6 bases to trimming and J lost 2 bases; unmatched junction nucleotides: 11. The CDR3 contains 15 residues. Germline values: CDR1 DFQATT, CDR2 SNEGSKA (reference sequence).

This clonotype was detected a few times. The chain is built from TRBV4-3 and TRBJ2-1; 8 nucleotides match TRBD2. Unmatched junction bases numbered 8, after V lost 2 bases and J lost 8 bases. The CDR3 is 15 amino acids. Germline V CDR1 and CDR2: LGHNA, YSLEER. Here the CDR3 DNA reads TGCGCCAGCAGCCAATTACTAGCGGAGGGGGATGAGCAGTTCTTC. Translated, it gives CASSQLLAEGDEQFF.

This clonotype was detected a few times. The CDR3 loop is CASSQDGLRVRTSTEQFF. In nucleotides, the CDR3 is TGTGCCAGCAGCCAAGATGGGCTCAGGGTACGCACGAGCACTGAGCAGTTCTTC. The chain couples TRBV3-1 to TRBJ2-1, with D perhaps TRBD1 (5 bases). The CDR3 runs 18 residues. V dropped 0 bases and J dropped 9 bases, with 24 bases sitting between them. CDR1 LGHDT and CDR2 YNNKEL come from the germline V gene (reference sequence).

The chain employs TRBV2 and TRBJ1-5, with a possible D match to TRBD1 (6 bases). Germline-derived CDR1 and CDR2 are SNHLY and FYNNEI. The CDR3 consists of 14 residues. The V and J ends lost 4 bases and 4 bases respectively, with 11 bases between them. The CDR3 here is CASSAGQGNQPQHF. In DNA, the CDR3 is TGTGCCAGCAGTGCAGGGCAGGGGAATCAGCCCCAGCATTTT. Combining the CDR3 with reference TRBV2 and TRBJ1-5 gives the whole variable domain EPEVTQTPSHQVTQMGQEVILRCVPISNHLYFYWYRQILGQKVEFLVSFYNNEISEKSEIFDDQFSVERPDGSNFTLKIRSTKLEDSAMYFCASSAGQGNQPQHFGDGTRLSIL.

Ten or more counts support this clonotype. The V call is TRBV5-1, the J call TRBJ1-1; weak D call: TRBD1 (5 bases). Trimming removed 5 bases at V and 1 base at J, with 24 bases between. From germline, CDR1 is SGHRS and CDR2 YFSETQ. This CDR3 region has 18 residues. The CDR3 DNA reads as TGCGCCAGCAGTTCTACAGGTTTGGGTAGGGGAGGGAACACTGAAGCTTTCTTT. Encoded protein: CASSSTGLGRGGNTEAFF. The complete variable domain, with remaining parts taken from reference TRBV5-1 and TRBJ1-1, reads KAGVTQTPRYLIKTRGQQVTLSCSPISGHRSVSWYQQTPGQGLQFLFEYFSETQRNKGNFPGRFSGRQFSNSRSEMNVSTLELGDSALYLCASSSTGLGRGGNTEAFFGQGTRLTVV.

At least ten counts were recorded for this clonotype. This chain's CDR3 is CASSQGDVLAQHF. In DNA form, the CDR3 reads TGTGCCAGCAGCCAAGGTGACGTTTTAGCCCAGCATTTT. The gene calls are TRBV3-1 and TRBJ1-5; unclear D gene. V was pared by 1 base and J by 11 bases, with 12 bases between. Germline CDR1 and CDR2: LGHDT and YNNKEL (reference sequence). The CDR3 totals 13 residues.

This clonotype came up many times. DNA for the CDR3: TGTGCCAGCAGCCCCTCTGGGCTGGCGGTTGGTGGATTGCTGAACACTGAAGCTTTCTTT. Translating it yields CASSPSGLAVGGLLNTEAFF. This chain links TRBV12-3 or TRBV12-4 with TRBJ1-1; D is undetermined. This CDR3 has 20 residues. Trimming stripped 6 bases from V and 0 bases from J, with 29 bases between.

This clonotype was detected ten times or more. The rearrangement uses TRBV7-2 and TRBJ1-1; 11 bases are a match to TRBD1. Germline V gene data show CDR1 as SGHTA and CDR2 as FQGNSA. The CDR3 runs 19 residues. J gave up 3 bases and V 0 bases, and 12 bases lay outside the gene matches. CDR3 in DNA: TGTGCCAGCAGCTTAGCGCTTAGGACAGGGGGCTCTCGGCACACTGAAGCTTTCTTT. Its protein is CASSLALRTGGSRHTEAFF.

At least ten counts were recorded for this clonotype. The chain couples TRBV11-3 to TRBJ1-4, with a possible D match to TRBD1 (6 bases). The CDR3 has 15 amino acids. CDR1 and CDR2 from the germline V gene are SGHNT and YENEEA. The V and J ends lost 5 bases and 7 bases respectively, with 17 bases between them. CDR3 nucleotides: TGTGCCAGCAGCCTCCTTGTCGGGGGCGGTGAAAAACTGTTTTTT. Its translation: CASSLLVGGGEKLFF.

This clonotype was picked up a small number of times. The chain uses TRBV20-1 and TRBJ2-1; no clear D. This CDR3 spans 12 amino acids. Trimming shortened V by 5 bases and J by 9 bases, and 14 bases separated the two germline ends. Per the germline V gene, CDR1 is DFQATT and CDR2 is SNEGSKA (reference sequence). As DNA, the CDR3 is TGCAGTGCTTTACCCGGTCCCGGTGAGCAGTTCTTC. It specifies CSALPGPGEQFF.

This clonotype was found many times. The CDR3 loop reads CSVDGRGTGGELFF. CDR3 sequence (DNA): TGCAGCGTTGACGGGAGGGGCACCGGTGGGGAGCTGTTTTTT. The rearrangement uses TRBV29-1 and TRBJ2-2, with 8 bases matching TRBD2. Trimming cost V 3 bases and J 8 bases; bases outside gene matches: 8. Germline loops: CDR1 SQVTM, CDR2 ANQGSEA. The CDR3 length is 14 residues.

This clonotype was picked up a small number of times. The chain couples TRBV5-1 to TRBJ2-7, with 14 bases aligning to TRBD2. This CDR3 region has 16 residues. Germline assignment: CDR1 SGHRS and CDR2 YFSETQ. V lost 6 bases, J lost 7 bases, and 12 bases stayed unmatched. CDR3 sequence (DNA): TGCGCCAGCACCTTAGGGACTAGCGGGAGTGTGAGGGAGCAGTACTTC. This sequence encodes CASTLGTSGSVREQYF.

Ten or more counts support this clonotype. This chain links TRBV24-1 with TRBJ1-2; D is uncertain. CDR1 is KGHDR, CDR2 SFDVKD, per germline. Between the trimmed V and J ends, which lost 4 bases and 8 bases, there was a span of 10 bases. The CDR3 runs 12 residues. The DNA for the CDR3 is TGTGCCACCAGTGAAGGGAGTGAAGGCTACACCTTC. Its translation is CATSEGSEGYTF.

The rearrangement joins TRBV29-1 to TRBJ1-2; D is uncertain. Germline-derived CDR1 and CDR2 are SQVTM and ANQGSEA. The CDR3 is 12 amino acids. V gave up 3 bases and J gave up 4 bases, with 9 bases separating them. The CDR3 bases are TGCAGCGTTGAGGGCGGTGGCTATGGCTACACCTTC. The encoded protein is CSVEGGGYGYTF.

This clonotype was observed at least ten times. This chain joins TRBV5-1 and TRBJ1-1; D is uncertain. Trimming removed 0 bases at V and 8 bases at J, with 14 bases between. The CDR3 contains 14 residues. Germline assignment: CDR1 SGHRS and CDR2 YFSETQ. This CDR3 is CASSLDPGLAEAFF. DNA of the CDR3: TGCGCCAGCAGCTTGGATCCAGGACTAGCCGAAGCTTTCTTT.

A note on this clonotype: A much larger clone sits a single nucleotide away, making a read error possible. This chain uses TRBV12-3 or TRBV12-4 with TRBJ1-5; D not resolved. The CDR3 spans 12 residues. The DNA for the CDR3 is TGTACCAGCAGTTTTCCCAATCGGCCCCAGCATTTT. Amino acid sequence: CTSSFPNRPQHF.

This clonotype was seen only a few times. The chain has TRBV12-3 or TRBV12-4 and TRBJ2-5; TRBD2 matches at 13 bases. CDR3 length: 18 amino acids. Trimming cost V 2 bases and J 6 bases; bases outside gene matches: 12. CDR3 coding DNA: TGTGCCAGCAGTTTATCCGGGACTAGCGGGAACTATCTGAAGACCCAGTACTTC. Protein sequence: CASSLSGTSGNYLKTQYF.

Ten or more counts support this clonotype. The chain carries TRBV29-1 and TRBJ1-2; D ambiguous. This CDR3 contains 13 residues. Germline loops: CDR1 SQVTM, CDR2 ANQGSEA. The germline V and J ends were trimmed by 3 bases and 0 bases, with 8 bases remaining between them. The chain's CDR3 is CSVDGKANYGYTF. The CDR3 DNA reads as TGCAGCGTTGACGGGAAAGCTAACTATGGCTACACCTTC.

This clonotype was seen at least ten times. The V and J genes are TRBV12-3 or TRBV12-4 and TRBJ2-3; D gene ambiguous. This CDR3 region has 14 residues. Trimming shortened V by 3 bases and J by 2 bases, and 9 bases separated the two germline ends. The CDR3 sequence is CASSFLAATDTQYF. The CDR3 bases are TGTGCCAGCAGTTTCCTGGCAGCCACAGATACGCAGTATTTT.

This clonotype was recorded once. This chain connects TRBV20-1 to TRBJ2-6; no clear D. Trimming removed 3 bases at V and 2 bases at J, with 11 bases between. This CDR3 contains 15 residues. The germline CDR1 and CDR2 sequences are DFQATT and SNEGSKA (reference sequence). The CDR3 DNA reads TGCAGTGCTAGCCCCCCTCAGGCTGGGGCCAACGTCCTGACTTTC. It is translated as CSASPPQAGANVLTF.